The TCR beta chain under discussion was sequenced for a study of CD8+CD57+ T cells in acquired aplastic anemia. Study-level findings and limits: Patients and controls shared twenty-nine CD8+ CDR3 sequences.

In the case of this clonotype: Its cognate antigen is unknown. Given the absence of the conserved phenylalanine or tryptophan at the CDR3 end, a read error is likely. No DNA is shown, since the ends of the CDR3 on it are uncertain; the CDR3 is the one TCRdb lists.

Genomic DNA templated the TCR beta VDJ and CDR3 profiling. Each CDR3 protein gets one entry after TCRdb re-called the reads with MiXCR. The profile covers 210,000 or so distinct CDR3 sequences, with around 49% appearing a single time and less than 20% taken by the ten largest. Sequencing involved patients with CD8+CD57+ cell expansion previously shown by flow cytometry. The sequenced sample consisted of sorted CD4+, CD8+, or CD8+CD57+ T cells (not recorded which) from PBMCs. This clonotype originated in a human donor with aplastic anemia.

CDR3 in amino acids: CASKQSNS. The V and J genes are TRBV12-3 or TRBV12-4 and TRBJ1-6. The CDR3 length is 8 residues, termini included.